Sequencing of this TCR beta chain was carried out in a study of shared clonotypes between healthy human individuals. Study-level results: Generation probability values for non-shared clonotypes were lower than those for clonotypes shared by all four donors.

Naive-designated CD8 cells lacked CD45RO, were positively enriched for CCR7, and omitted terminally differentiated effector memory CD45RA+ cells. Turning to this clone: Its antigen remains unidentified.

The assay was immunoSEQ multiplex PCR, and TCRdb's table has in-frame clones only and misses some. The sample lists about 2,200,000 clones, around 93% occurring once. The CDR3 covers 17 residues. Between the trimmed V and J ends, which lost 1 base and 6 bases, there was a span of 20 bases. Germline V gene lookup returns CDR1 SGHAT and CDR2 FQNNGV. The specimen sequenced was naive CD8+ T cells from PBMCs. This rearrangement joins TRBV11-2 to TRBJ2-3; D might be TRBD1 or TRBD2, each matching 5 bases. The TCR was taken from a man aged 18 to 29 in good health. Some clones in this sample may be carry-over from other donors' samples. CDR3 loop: CASSLVRRGVEQDTQYF. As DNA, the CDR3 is TGTGCCAGCAGCTTAGTACGCAGAGGGGTGGAACAGGATACGCAGTATTTT.